The 19 T cell receptor beta chains presented below share a single source sample, sequenced in a study of patients and donors after allogeneic stem cell transplantation. TCRdb fed the RT-PCR reads into MiXCR, producing one record per CDR3 protein. The table shows 800,000 to 1,000,000 distinct CDR3 sequences, with about a sixth occurring only once. Sequenced input: blood, either unsorted or a sorted T cell fraction (not recorded which). The origin of the receptors is a human donor who was either an allogeneic HSCT recipient or a stem cell or donor lymphocyte infusion donor (not recorded which). It is not recorded whose cells these are; they may come from a transplant donor.

At least ten counts were recorded for this clonotype. The chain is built from TRBV29-1 and TRBJ1-1; the D is unclear. V was pared by 3 bases and J by 4 bases, with 0 bases between. The CDR3 has 9 amino acids. From germline, CDR1 is SQVTM and CDR2 ANQGSEA. The DNA for the CDR3 is TGCAGCGTTGACACTGAAGCTTTCTTT. Translated, it gives CSVDTEAFF.

This clonotype has only a few counts. V is TRBV15 and J is TRBJ2-3; D may be TRBD2 (5 bases). Between the trimmed V and J ends, which lost 1 base and 11 bases, there was a span of 13 bases. Germline V CDR1 and CDR2: LNHNV, YYDKDF (reference sequence). The CDR3 has 13 residues. The CDR3 nucleotides are TGTGCCACCAGCAGAGCACGCCTCGAGGGGCAGTATTTT. Its protein is CATSRARLEGQYF.

The chain recombines TRBV12-3 or TRBV12-4 with TRBJ2-6; no clear D. This CDR3 has 16 residues. V lost 6 bases and J 0 bases, leaving 12 bases between the germline ends. CDR3 coding DNA: TGTGCCAGCAGGTTGCTTCAGGCCTCTGGGGCCAACGTCCTGACTTTC. Its translation: CASRLLQASGANVLTF.

V gene TRBV19 combines with J gene TRBJ2-1; D unresolved. Germline assignment: CDR1 LNHDA and CDR2 SQIVND (reference sequence). V was shortened by 8 bases and J by 4 bases, with 24 bases between the two germline ends. The CDR3 is made up of 17 amino acids. DNA for the CDR3: TGTGCCAGTGAGGACCGCCGCCTTGGCGCGTTTTACAATGAGCAGTTCTTC. Its translation: CASEDRRLGAFYNEQFF. Filled out from reference TRBV19 and TRBJ2-1, the complete variable domain reads DGGITQSPKYLFRKEGQNVTLSCEQNLNHDAMYWYRQDPGQGLRLIYYSQIVNDFQKGDIAEGYSVSREKKESFPLTVTSAQKNPTAFYLCASEDRRLGAFYNEQFFGPGTRLTVL.

This rearrangement joins TRBV7-9 to TRBJ2-1; D gene uncertain. CDR1 and CDR2 from the germline V gene are SEHNR and FQNEAQ (reference sequence). This CDR3 contains 17 residues. V was pared by 6 bases and J by 1 base, with 19 bases between. For the CDR3, the DNA is TGTGCCAGCAGTCCTTTCTCTGCCGGAGCATCCTACAATGAGCAGTTCTTC. This codes for CASSPFSAGASYNEQFF.

The chain carries TRBV27 and TRBJ2-1, with TRBD1 as a possible D gene (5 bases). The CDR3 runs to 15 residues. V was pared by 7 bases and J by 7 bases, with 20 bases between. CDR1 MNHEY and CDR2 SMNVEV come from the germline V gene (reference sequence). As DNA, the CDR3 is TGTGCCAGCAACCTAAAATCCGTCAGGGTAAATGAGCAGTTCTTC. This sequence encodes CASNLKSVRVNEQFF.

V is TRBV12-3 or TRBV12-4 and J is TRBJ1-2; perhaps TRBD1 as D (6 bases). This CDR3 has 13 amino acids. Trimming left V 4 bases short and J 8 bases short, with 14 bases between. CDR3 DNA sequence: TGTGCCAGCAGTTCGAACAGGGCGGGGGGCTACACCTTC. This sequence encodes CASSSNRAGGYTF.

Written as DNA, the CDR3 is TGTGCCAGCAGCTTAGAGGACAGGGTGATCTGGCCCCAGCATTTT. It yields the protein CASSLEDRVIWPQHF. The chain recombines TRBV7-8 with TRBJ1-5; 8 nucleotides line up with TRBD1. The V segment lost 1 base and the J segment 9 bases; nucleotides outside the gene matches: 8. The CDR3 covers 15 residues. Germline values: CDR1 SGHVS, CDR2 FQNEAQ.

This clonotype was recorded a few times. The CDR3 is CASSRDRVLQETQYF. The CDR3 region has the DNA TGTGCCAGCAGCAGGGACAGGGTTTTGCAAGAGACCCAGTACTTC. The chain has TRBV6-1 and TRBJ2-5; TRBD1 matches at 9 bases. The germline V gene has CDR1 MNHNS and CDR2 SASEGT. V lost 6 bases, J lost 2 bases, and 7 bases stayed unmatched. The CDR3 has 15 amino acids.

This clonotype was observed a handful of times. The genes are TRBV20-1 and TRBJ2-1; 9 nucleotides agree with TRBD1. This CDR3 spans 15 amino acids. Per germline, CDR1 DFQATT and CDR2 SNEGSKA (reference sequence). The junction had 6 bases not matched to a gene; V was cut back by 6 bases and J by 0 bases. CDR3 bases: TGCAGTGCGAGGACAGGGGCTAACTCCTACAATGAGCAGTTCTTC. Protein sequence: CSARTGANSYNEQFF.

J is TRBJ2-5 and V is TRBV6-1, with D perhaps given as TRBD1 or TRBD2 (7 bases each). The CDR3 is 17 residues long. Germline V gene data show CDR1 as MNHNS and CDR2 as SASEGT. Trimming pared 4 bases from V and 3 bases from J, leaving 21 bases between. The CDR3 sequence is CASSGDRAGEGKETQYF. The CDR3 bases are TGTGCCAGCAGTGGTGACAGGGCCGGGGAGGGAAAAGAGACCCAGTACTTC.

The chain joins TRBV11-2 to TRBJ2-7, with a weak D call TRBD1 (6 bases). The V gene lost 8 bases and the J gene lost 1 base, with 12 bases spanning the gap. The CDR3 contains 13 residues. Germline assignment: CDR1 SGHAT and CDR2 FQNNGV. The CDR3 spells CASRRDKSYEQYF. CDR3 sequence (DNA): TGTGCCAGCCGCCGGGACAAGTCCTACGAGCAGTACTTC.

The rearrangement joins TRBV30 to TRBJ1-1; the D gene is possibly TRBD1 (5 bases). Per germline, CDR1 GTSNPN and CDR2 SVGIG (reference sequence). This CDR3 is built from 11 residues. V shed 8 bases and J shed 7 bases, with 14 bases lying between them. The CDR3 region is CAGGRSVEAFF. The DNA for the CDR3 is TGTGCCGGGGGACGGTCTGTTGAAGCTTTCTTT.

This clonotype showed up just a few times. The V gene is TRBV12-3 or TRBV12-4, the J gene TRBJ1-6, with 7 bases matching TRBD1. This CDR3 has 15 residues. Trimming took 6 bases from V and 5 from J; bases not matched to a gene: 7. This CDR3 reads CASSRRTGDNSPLHF. CDR3 nucleotide sequence: TGTGCCAGCAGCCGAAGGACAGGAGATAATTCACCCCTCCACTTT.

This clonotype has just a few counts. This chain uses TRBV7-3 with TRBJ2-1, with 8 bases that match TRBD2. Germline trimming cut 1 base from V and 7 bases from J; bases unmatched to any gene: 9. This CDR3 has 16 residues. Germline CDR1 reads SGHTA; CDR2 reads FQGTGA. The CDR3 DNA is TGTGCCAGCAGCTTAAGCGGGCGGGGGGTAAGGAATGAGCAGTTCTTC. Its translation is CASSLSGRGVRNEQFF.

This clonotype showed up just a few times. The rearrangement uses TRBV5-1 and TRBJ2-1, with D perhaps assigned TRBD1 or TRBD2 (6 bases each). From germline, CDR1 is SGHRS and CDR2 YFSETQ. V was clipped by 0 bases and J by 10 bases, with 32 bases between them. The CDR3 sequence is 20 residues long. This chain's CDR3 is CASSLAGGTGRYALDREQFF. The CDR3 DNA follows: TGCGCCAGCAGCTTGGCCGGGGGAACAGGGCGATACGCTCTCGATAGGGAGCAGTTCTTC.

V usage is TRBV6-1 and J usage is TRBJ2-3; the D is unclear. With 6 bases removed from V and 2 bases from J, the gap between germline ends came to 15 bases. This CDR3 region has 15 residues. Germline-derived CDR1 and CDR2 are MNHNS and SASEGT. The CDR3: CASSRPNPNTDTQYF. The DNA of the CDR3 is TGTGCCAGCAGCCGACCAAACCCAAACACAGATACGCAGTATTTT.

The rearrangement links TRBV2 to TRBJ1-1; a possible D gene is TRBD1 (5 bases). Germline CDR1 and CDR2: SNHLY and FYNNEI. The germline V and J ends were trimmed by 6 bases and 11 bases, with 16 bases remaining between them. CDR3 length: 12 residues. In DNA, the CDR3 is TGTGCCAGCAGCGCCAGGGTTCAGAGCGCTTTCTTT. It yields the protein CASSARVQSAFF.

This clonotype appeared once. The genes are TRBV4-2 and TRBJ2-7; 9 nucleotides align to TRBD2. Per germline, CDR1 LGHNA and CDR2 YNFKEQ. With V trimmed by 0 bases and J by 1 base, 4 bases remained unmatched. CDR3 size: 16 residues. The CDR3 spells CASSQDTSGYSYEQYF. CDR3 bases: TGTGCCAGCAGCCAAGATACTAGCGGGTATTCCTACGAGCAGTACTTC.